A single sample is the source of the 9 T cell receptor beta chains below, sequenced in a study of T cells in Graves' hyperthyroidism and ophthalmopathy. Amplified TCR beta CDR3 regions came from RNA transcripts. During a first-round RT-PCR of the TCR CDR3, the HTBI primer set was used. MiXCR, applied by TCRdb to the multiplex PCR reads, yields one record per CDR3 protein. Of 300,000 to 350,000 distinct CDR3 sequences in the sample, around a sixth were seen once. Sequencing used blood. All receptors derive from a woman in her 50s with Graves' hyperthyroidism.

This clonotype has ten or more counts. This chain uses TRBV11-2 with TRBJ2-7; 7 bases map to TRBD1. V lost 1 base, J lost 2 bases, and 8 bases stayed unmatched. CDR1 is SGHAT and CDR2 is FQNNGV in the germline V gene. This CDR3 is 16 amino acids long. The CDR3 region has the DNA TGTGCCAGCAGCTTAGCTACAGGGGCCGCTACCTACGAGCAGTACTTC. Its protein is CASSLATGAATYEQYF.

This clonotype was observed a single time. V usage is TRBV9 and J usage is TRBJ2-1; TRBD1 agrees at 10 bases. After removal of 0 bases from V and 7 bases from J, the junction contained 4 bases not matched to a gene. CDR1 is SGDLS, CDR2 YYNGEE, per germline. The CDR3 extends over 15 amino acids. CDR3 nucleotides: TGTGCCAGCAGCGTAGGGGGGACAGGGGCGAATGAGCAGTTCTTC. Translated: CASSVGGTGANEQFF.

This clonotype came up a few times. The V call is TRBV4-1, the J call TRBJ2-5; 12 bases agree with TRBD1. The V gene's germline CDR1 is MGHRA and CDR2 YSYEKL. The length of the CDR3 is 17 residues. The J segment lost 3 bases and the V segment lost 4 bases, leaving 9 bases of the junction unmatched. The CDR3 spells CASSRRDRGRGEETQYF. In nucleotides, the CDR3 is TGCGCCAGCAGCCGCCGGGACAGGGGGCGCGGGGAAGAGACCCAGTACTTC.

There are many counts of this clonotype. The gene calls are TRBV19 and TRBJ1-5; maybe TRBD1 (5 bases). Trimming left V 1 base short and J 7 bases short, with 20 bases between. This CDR3 region has 17 residues. Germline V gene lookup returns CDR1 LNHDA and CDR2 SQIVND (reference sequence). CDR3 sequence reads: CASSIVGVEQGRQPQHF. Here the CDR3 DNA reads TGTGCCAGTAGTATAGTAGGAGTGGAGCAGGGACGGCAGCCCCAGCATTTT.

CDR3 nucleotides: TGTGCCAGCAGCCGTTTAATGGGGAACTATGGCTACACCTTC. It encodes CASSRLMGNYGYTF. This chain uses TRBV5-4 with TRBJ1-2; D call uncertain. V lost 4 bases to trimming and J lost 2 bases, with 12 bases between them. Germline values: CDR1 SGHNT, CDR2 YYREEE (reference sequence). There are 14 residues in the CDR3.

This clonotype has a handful of counts. V is TRBV24-1 and J is TRBJ2-5, with 7 positions matching TRBD1. V trimming: 4 bases; J trimming: 4 bases; junction bases outside the gene matches: 5. CDR1 and CDR2 (germline): KGHDR, SFDVKD. The CDR3 has 14 residues. The CDR3 DNA reads TGTGCCACCAGTGAAGCTGACAGGGCAGAGACCCAGTACTTC. Amino acids: CATSEADRAETQYF.

V usage is TRBV6-1 and J usage is TRBJ2-4; D gene uncertain. V lost 6 bases to trimming and J lost 0 bases, with 6 bases between them. CDR3 length: 13 amino acids. Looked up from germline, CDR1 is MNHNS and CDR2 is SASEGT. The DNA for the CDR3 is TGTGCCAGCAGAGACGTAGCCAAAAACATTCAGTACTTC. Its translation is CASRDVAKNIQYF.

In its sample, this clonotype was seen a few times. The genes are TRBV7-9 and TRBJ1-5; maybe TRBD1 (6 bases). Trimming removed 4 bases from V and 2 bases from J, with 9 bases in between. The CDR3 loop spans 14 amino acids. Germline CDR1 and CDR2: SEHNR and FQNEAQ (reference sequence). CDR3 residues: CASSSSGGNQPQHF. The CDR3 DNA sequence: TGTGCCAGCAGCTCATCAGGGGGCAATCAGCCCCAGCATTTT.

Many counts were recorded for this clonotype. The rearrangement joins TRBV27 to TRBJ2-3, with D tentatively TRBD2 (6 bases). The V end lost 2 bases, the J end lost 4 bases, and 10 bases lay between the germline ends. Germline values: CDR1 MNHEY, CDR2 SMNVEV (reference sequence). The CDR3 contains 14 residues. The CDR3 DNA follows: TGTGCCAGCAGTTTAGGGGACTCCGCAGATACGCAGTATTTT. It yields the protein CASSLGDSADTQYF.